This T cell receptor (beta chain) appears in the sequencing data of a study of neurological immune-mediated disorders. The trim removed 5 bases at V and 10 bases at J, leaving 12 bases unmatched. This CDR3 is 15 amino acids long. Germline V gene data show CDR1 as SGHRS and CDR2 as YFSETQ. The cDNA was produced through 5'RACE with 10-nucleotide random UMIs. Every sequencing run produced over 200 million TCR-beta sequences, and the sequences from any one run covered 15-18 subjects. MiXCR was run by TCRdb on the 5' RACE reads, yielding one entry per CDR3 protein. The table lists about 50,000 distinct CDR3 sequences, about a tenth of them singletons, with 5.3% in the top ten. This clonotype appeared many times.

The chain couples TRBV5-1 to TRBJ1-4; 9 nucleotides agree with TRBD1. The receptor was derived from a man between 65 and 85 years old with HTLV-1-associated myelopathy (HAM/TSP). The specimen sequenced was PBMCs. The DNA of the CDR3 is TGCGCCAGCAGGCCCACAGGGGGCAATAGTGGAAAACTGTTTTTT. Protein product: CASRPTGGNSGKLFF.